This paragraph reports one TCR beta chain. A read error may account for a junction end that differs from germline. This record comes from a study of blood T cells in healthy people across ages. CDR3 size: 14 residues. Looked up from germline, CDR1 is SGHRS and CDR2 is YFSETQ. It was with a sample-barcoded 5' primer and a J-beta primer mix that a second PCR of roughly 7 to 12 cycles was run. TCRdb fed the 5' RACE reads into MiXCR, producing one record per CDR3 protein. The table lists 1.8 million or so distinct CDR3 sequences, about two fifths of them singletons. This TCR derives from a human donor in good health. The chain links TRBV5-1 to TRBJ2-3; 9 bases fit TRBD1. The sequencing sample was made of blood. CDR3 loop: CTSSSGQGTDTQYF. For the CDR3, the DNA is TGCACCAGCAGCTCGGGACAGGGAACAGATACGCAGTATTTT.